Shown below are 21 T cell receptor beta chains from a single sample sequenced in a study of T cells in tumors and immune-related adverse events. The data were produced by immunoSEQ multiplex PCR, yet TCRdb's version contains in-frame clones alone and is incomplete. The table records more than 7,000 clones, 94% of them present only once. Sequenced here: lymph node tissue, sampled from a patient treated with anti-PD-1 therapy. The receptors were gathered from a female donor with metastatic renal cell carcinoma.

CDR3 residues: CASSLDVNTEAFF. The CDR3 region has the DNA TGTGCCAGCAGCTTGGATGTAAACACTGAAGCTTTCTTT. The chain links TRBV5-4 to TRBJ1-1; D call uncertain. Between the trimmed V and J ends, which lost 0 bases and 2 bases, there was a span of 5 bases. Germline V gene sequence: CDR1 SGHNT, CDR2 YYREEE (reference sequence). This CDR3 spans 13 amino acids.

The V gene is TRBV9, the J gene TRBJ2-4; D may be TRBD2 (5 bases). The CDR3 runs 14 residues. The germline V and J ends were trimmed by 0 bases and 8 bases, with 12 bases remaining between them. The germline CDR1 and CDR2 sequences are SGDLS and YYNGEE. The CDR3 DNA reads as TGTGCCAGCAGCGTAGCGCCCGGGGAAGACATTCAGTACTTC. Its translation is CASSVAPGEDIQYF.

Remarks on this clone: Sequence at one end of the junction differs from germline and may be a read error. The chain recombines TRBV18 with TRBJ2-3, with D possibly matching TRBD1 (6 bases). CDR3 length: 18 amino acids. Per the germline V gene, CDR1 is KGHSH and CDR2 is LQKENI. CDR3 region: CASSLSISSGIRTETQYF. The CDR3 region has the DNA TGTGCCAGCTCCCTTTCTATAAGTTCCGGGATAAGGACAGAGACGCAGTATTTT.

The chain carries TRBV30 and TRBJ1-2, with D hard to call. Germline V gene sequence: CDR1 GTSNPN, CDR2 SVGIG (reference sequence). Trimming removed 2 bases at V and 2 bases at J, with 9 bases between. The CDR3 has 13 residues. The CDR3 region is CAWSPGRNYGYTF. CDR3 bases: TGTGCCTGGAGTCCCGGGAGGAACTATGGCTACACCTTC.

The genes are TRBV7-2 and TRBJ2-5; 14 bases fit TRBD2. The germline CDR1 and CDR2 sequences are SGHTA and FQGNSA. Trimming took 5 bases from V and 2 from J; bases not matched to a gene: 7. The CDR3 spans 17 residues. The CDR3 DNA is TGTGCCAGCAGCCTACAGGGACTAGCGGGGGCGCAAGAGACCCAGTACTTC. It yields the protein CASSLQGLAGAQETQYF.

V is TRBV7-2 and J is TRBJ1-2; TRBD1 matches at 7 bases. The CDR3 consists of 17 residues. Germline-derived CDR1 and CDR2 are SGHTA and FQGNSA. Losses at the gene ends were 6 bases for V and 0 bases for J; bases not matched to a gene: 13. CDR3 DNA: TGTGCCAGCAGTTCCCGGACAGGTTACACAGCTAACTATGGCTACACCTTC. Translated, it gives CASSSRTGYTANYGYTF.

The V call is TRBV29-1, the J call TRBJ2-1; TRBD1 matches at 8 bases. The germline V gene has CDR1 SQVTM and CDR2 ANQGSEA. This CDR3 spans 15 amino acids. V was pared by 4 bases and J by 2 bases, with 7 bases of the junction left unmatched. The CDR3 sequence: CSVGIQGGTYNEQFF. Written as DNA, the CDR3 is TGCAGCGTTGGCATACAGGGGGGTACCTACAATGAGCAGTTCTTC.

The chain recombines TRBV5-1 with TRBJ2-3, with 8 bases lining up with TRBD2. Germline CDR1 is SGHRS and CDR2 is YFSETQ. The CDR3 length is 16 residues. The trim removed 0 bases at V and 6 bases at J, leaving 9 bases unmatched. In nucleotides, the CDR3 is TGCGCCAGCAGCTTGGATCCGGGGGGGAGATTCGATACGCAGTATTTT. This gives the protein CASSLDPGGRFDTQYF.

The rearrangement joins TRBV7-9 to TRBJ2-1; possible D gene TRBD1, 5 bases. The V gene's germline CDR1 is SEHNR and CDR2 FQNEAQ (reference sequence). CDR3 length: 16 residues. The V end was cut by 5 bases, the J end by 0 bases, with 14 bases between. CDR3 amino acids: CASSPRTSSSYNEQFF. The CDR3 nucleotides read TGTGCCAGCAGCCCGAGGACAAGTTCCTCCTACAATGAGCAGTTCTTC.

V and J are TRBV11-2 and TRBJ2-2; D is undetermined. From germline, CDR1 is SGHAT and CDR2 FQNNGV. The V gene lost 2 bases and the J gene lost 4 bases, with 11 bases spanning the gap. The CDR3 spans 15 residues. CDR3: CASSLIRSSTGELFF. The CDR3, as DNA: TGTGCCAGCAGCTTAATCAGGTCGTCCACCGGGGAGCTGTTTTTT.

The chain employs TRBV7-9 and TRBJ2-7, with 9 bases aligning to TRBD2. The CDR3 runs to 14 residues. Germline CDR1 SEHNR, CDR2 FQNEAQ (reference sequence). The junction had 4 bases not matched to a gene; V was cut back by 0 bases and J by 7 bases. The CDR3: CASSLALAGVEQYF. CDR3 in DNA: TGTGCCAGCAGCTTAGCGTTAGCGGGAGTGGAGCAGTACTTC.

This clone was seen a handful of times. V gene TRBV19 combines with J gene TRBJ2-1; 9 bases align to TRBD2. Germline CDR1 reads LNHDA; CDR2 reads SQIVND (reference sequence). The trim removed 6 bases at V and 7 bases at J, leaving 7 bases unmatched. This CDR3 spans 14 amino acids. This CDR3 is CASSPSGVWNEQFF. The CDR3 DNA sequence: TGTGCCAGTAGCCCTAGCGGGGTATGGAATGAGCAGTTCTTC. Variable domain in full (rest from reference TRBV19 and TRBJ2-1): DGGITQSPKYLFRKEGQNVTLSCEQNLNHDAMYWYRQDPGQGLRLIYYSQIVNDFQKGDIAEGYSVSREKKESFPLTVTSAQKNPTAFYLCASSPSGVWNEQFFGPGTRLTVL.

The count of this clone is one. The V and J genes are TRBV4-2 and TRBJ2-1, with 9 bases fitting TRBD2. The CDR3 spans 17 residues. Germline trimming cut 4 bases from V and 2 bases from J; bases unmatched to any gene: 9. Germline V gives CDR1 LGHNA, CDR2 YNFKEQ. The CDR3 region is CASSRGLAGVTYNEQFF. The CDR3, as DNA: TGTGCCAGCAGCCGAGGCTTAGCGGGGGTTACCTACAATGAGCAGTTCTTC.

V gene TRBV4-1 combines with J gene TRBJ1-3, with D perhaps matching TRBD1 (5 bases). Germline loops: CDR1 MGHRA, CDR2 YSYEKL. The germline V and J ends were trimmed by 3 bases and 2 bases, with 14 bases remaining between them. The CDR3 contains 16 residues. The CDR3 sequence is CASSHMGRSAGNTIYF. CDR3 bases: TGCGCCAGCAGCCACATGGGGCGTTCGGCTGGAAACACCATATATTTT.

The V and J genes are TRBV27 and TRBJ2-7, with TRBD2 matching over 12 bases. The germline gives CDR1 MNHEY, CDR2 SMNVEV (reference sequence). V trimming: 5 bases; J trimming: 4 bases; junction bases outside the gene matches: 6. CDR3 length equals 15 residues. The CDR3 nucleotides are TGTGCCAGCAGTCCAAGACTAGCGGGAGTGTACGAGCAGTACTTC. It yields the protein CASSPRLAGVYEQYF.

The CDR3 DNA follows: TGTGCCAGCAGCGTAGACGGGGCACCAACTAATGAAAAACTGTTTTTT. Translation gives CASSVDGAPTNEKLFF. The chain joins TRBV9 to TRBJ1-4; weak D call: TRBD1 (5 bases). The CDR3 has 16 amino acids. Trimming stripped 0 bases from V and 0 bases from J, with 9 bases between. Germline V gene data show CDR1 as SGDLS and CDR2 as YYNGEE.

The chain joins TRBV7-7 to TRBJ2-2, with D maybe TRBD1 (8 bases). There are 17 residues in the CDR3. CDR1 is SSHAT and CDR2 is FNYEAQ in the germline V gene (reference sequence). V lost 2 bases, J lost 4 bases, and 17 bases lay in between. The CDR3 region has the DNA TGTGCCAGCAGCTTATTTGTGGGGGGGACAGGCACCGGGGAGCTGTTTTTT. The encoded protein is CASSLFVGGTGTGELFF.

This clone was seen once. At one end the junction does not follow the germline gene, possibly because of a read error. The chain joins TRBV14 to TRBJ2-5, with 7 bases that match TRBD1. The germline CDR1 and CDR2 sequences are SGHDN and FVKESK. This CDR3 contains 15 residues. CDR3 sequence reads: CAISPWDRLQETQYF. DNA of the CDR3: TGTGCCATCAGCCCGTGGGACAGACTACAAGAGACCCAGTACTTC.

The CDR3 loop reads CASSLAGTSGRAQYF. The CDR3 nucleotides are TGTGCCAGCAGCTTGGCCGGGACTAGCGGGAGGGCTCAGTACTTC. The chain has TRBV5-4 and TRBJ2-7; 16 bases map to TRBD2. The V gene's germline CDR1 is SGHNT and CDR2 YYREEE (reference sequence). The CDR3 totals 15 residues. The J segment lost 10 bases and the V segment lost 0 bases, leaving 4 bases of the junction unmatched.

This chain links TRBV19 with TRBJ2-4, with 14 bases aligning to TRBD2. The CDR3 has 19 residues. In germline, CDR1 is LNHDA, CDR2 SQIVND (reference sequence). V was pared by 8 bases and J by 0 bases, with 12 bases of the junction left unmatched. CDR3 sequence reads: CASRPRLAGGQKAKNIQYF. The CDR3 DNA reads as TGTGCCAGTCGCCCCCGACTAGCGGGAGGGCAGAAAGCCAAAAACATTCAGTACTTC.

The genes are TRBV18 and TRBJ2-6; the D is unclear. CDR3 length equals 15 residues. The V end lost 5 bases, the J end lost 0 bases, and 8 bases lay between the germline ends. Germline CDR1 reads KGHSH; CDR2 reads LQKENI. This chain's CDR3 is CASSGSDSGANVLTF. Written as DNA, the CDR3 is TGTGCCAGCTCAGGAAGTGACTCTGGGGCCAACGTCCTGACTTTC.